This T cell receptor beta chain was sequenced for a study of blood T cell repertoires in COVID-19. Clones were read by immunoSEQ multiplex PCR, and TCRdb kept only the in-frame ones, dropping some. The top ten clones hold approximately 10% of a sample with approximately 270,000 clones, approximately 83% of them seen once. This clone was picked up one time. The same CDR3 is also encoded by other DNA sequences in this sample. The receptor's source is a woman in her sixties or seventies with acute or convalescent COVID-19. The sequencing input was peripheral blood.

DNA of the CDR3: TGTGCCAGCACTGGGCAGGGCAATCAGCCCCAGCATTTT. Its translation is CASTGQGNQPQHF. This rearrangement joins TRBV6-5 to TRBJ1-5; the D is unclear. The CDR3 extends over 13 amino acids. Trimming left V 7 bases short and J 2 bases short, with 9 bases between. Per the germline V gene, CDR1 is MNHEY and CDR2 is SVGAGI.